This T cell receptor beta chain was documented in a study of stem cell transplantation in POMP-related autoinflammatory disease. Study as a whole: Hypothesis: faulty thymoproteasomes impair CD8+ T-cell selection, skewing TRB repertoires. Study observations and caveats: Across all analyzed T-cell subsets, patients with PRAID tended toward reduced diversity and increased clonality. Unique TRB V-J gene pairings were limited in number in patients with PRAID.

Profiling relied on immunoSEQ multiplex PCR, and the TCRdb table lists in-frame clones only, not all of them. The sample yields 8,500 to 14,000 clones, roughly 86% seen once. Note on this clone: What it recognizes is unknown.

This TCR was sampled from a human donor with POMP-related autoinflammation and immune dysregulation (PRAID). The sequencing here drew on CD8+ T cells from PBMCs, taken before stem cell transplantation.

The CDR3 reads CASLDPDRADSPLHF. CDR3 sequence (DNA): TGTGCCAGCTTGGACCCCGACAGGGCCGATTCACCCCTCCACTTT. V is TRBV6-1 and J is TRBJ1-6; TRBD1 aligns across 7 bases. This CDR3 has 15 residues. V dropped 8 bases and J dropped 8; count of bases not matched to a gene: 12. Germline loops: CDR1 MNHNS, CDR2 SASEGT.